These 9 T cell receptor beta chains originate from one sample sequenced in a study of shared clonotypes between healthy human individuals. The data were produced by immunoSEQ multiplex PCR, yet TCRdb's version contains in-frame clones alone and is incomplete. The table includes about 1.5 million clones, around 98% detected once. The sample was naive CD4+ T cells sorted from blood. The subset was: CD45RA+ positively selected. Receptor source: a man in his thirties or forties in good health.

The chain is built from TRBV6-5 and TRBJ2-3, with D possibly TRBD1 on 6 matching bases. The CDR3 totals 14 residues. With 6 bases removed from V and 6 bases from J, the gap between germline ends came to 16 bases. The V gene's germline CDR1 is MNHEY and CDR2 SVGAGI. Written as DNA, the CDR3 is TGTGCCAGCAGACCGAAGGTGGGGGCCGATACGCAGTATTTT. This encodes CASRPKVGADTQYF.

J is TRBJ2-6 and V is TRBV5-1; 9 bases are shared with TRBD1. Germline-derived CDR1 and CDR2 are SGHRS and YFSETQ. The CDR3 sequence is 16 residues long. The J segment lost 4 bases and the V segment lost 5 bases, leaving 7 bases of the junction unmatched. CDR3 loop: CASRGDRGRGANVLTF. CDR3 in DNA: TGCGCCAGCAGGGGAGACAGGGGGAGAGGGGCCAACGTCCTGACTTTC.

The rearrangement uses TRBV5-4 and TRBJ2-7; D unclear. Germline CDR1 reads SGHNT; CDR2 reads YYREEE (reference sequence). The V end was cut by 3 bases, the J end by 2 bases, with 15 bases between. This CDR3 is 15 amino acids long. CDR3 region: CASSSPSKATYEQYF. DNA of the CDR3: TGTGCCAGCAGCTCACCTTCTAAGGCGACCTACGAGCAGTACTTC. The full variable domain, its missing parts supplied by reference TRBV5-4 and TRBJ2-7, is ETGVTQSPTHLIKTRGQQVTLRCSSQSGHNTVSWYQQALGQGPQFIFQYYREEENGRGNFPPRFSGLQFPNYSSELNVNALELDDSALYLCASSSPSKATYEQYFGPGTRLTVT.

CDR3 nucleotides: TGCGCCTGCCGGGACGGAATCTACGAGCAGTACTTC. Translated, it gives CACRDGIYEQYF. The chain recombines TRBV5-1 with TRBJ2-7, with D tentatively TRBD1 or TRBD2 (5 bases each). V lost 10 bases, J lost 3 bases, and 14 bases lay in between. Germline CDR1 reads SGHRS; CDR2 reads YFSETQ. The CDR3 is 12 amino acids.

The chain employs TRBV27 and TRBJ2-5, with D uncertain. CDR3 length: 14 residues. From germline, CDR1 is MNHEY and CDR2 SMNVEV (reference sequence). V was shortened by 3 bases and J by 5 bases, with 13 bases between the two germline ends. This chain's CDR3 is CASSFGQTGETQYF. The CDR3 coding sequence is TGTGCCAGCAGTTTTGGTCAGACTGGGGAGACCCAGTACTTC.

This clone was seen just once. This rearrangement joins TRBV6-1 to TRBJ2-1; weak D call: TRBD2 (6 bases). The CDR3 has 15 amino acids. Trimming removed 8 bases from V and 10 bases from J, with 24 bases in between. Germline V CDR1 and CDR2: MNHNS, SASEGT. CDR3 region: CASGPLAGTQWEQFF. The CDR3 DNA sequence: TGTGCCAGCGGCCCGCTGGCGGGAACACAGTGGGAGCAGTTCTTC.

The V gene is TRBV27, the J gene TRBJ1-4; D remains unclear. Trimming removed 3 bases from V and 7 bases from J, with 0 bases in between. The V gene's germline CDR1 is MNHEY and CDR2 SMNVEV (reference sequence). The CDR3 runs to 10 residues. CDR3 in amino acids: CASSFEKLFF. The CDR3 DNA reads as TGTGCCAGCAGTTTTGAAAAACTGTTTTTT.

This sequence joins TRBV18 and TRBJ1-2; TRBD1 agrees at 7 bases. V dropped 1 base and J dropped 3; count of bases not matched to a gene: 5. The germline CDR1 and CDR2 sequences are KGHSH and LQKENI. The CDR3 consists of 15 residues. CDR3 amino acids: CASSPLGQEDYGYTF. The DNA of the CDR3 is TGTGCCAGCTCACCACTTGGACAGGAGGACTATGGCTACACCTTC.

The V and J genes are TRBV29-1 and TRBJ2-1; D uncertain. CDR1 and CDR2 (germline): SQVTM, ANQGSEA. There are 12 residues in the CDR3. V lost 4 bases to trimming and J lost 8 bases, with 12 bases between them. CDR3 amino acids: CSVVWVGYEQFF. CDR3 coding DNA: TGCAGCGTTGTTTGGGTAGGTTATGAGCAGTTCTTC.